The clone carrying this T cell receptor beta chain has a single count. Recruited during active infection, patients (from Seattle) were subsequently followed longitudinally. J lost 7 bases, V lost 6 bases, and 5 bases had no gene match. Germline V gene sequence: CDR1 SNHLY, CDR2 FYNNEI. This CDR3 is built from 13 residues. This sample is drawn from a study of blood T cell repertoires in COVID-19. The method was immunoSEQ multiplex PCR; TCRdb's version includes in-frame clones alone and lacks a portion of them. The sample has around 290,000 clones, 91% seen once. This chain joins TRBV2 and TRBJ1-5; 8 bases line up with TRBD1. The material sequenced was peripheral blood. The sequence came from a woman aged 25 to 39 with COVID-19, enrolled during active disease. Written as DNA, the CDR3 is TGTGCCAGCAGAGGACAGGGTAGCCAGCCCCAGCATTTT. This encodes CASRGQGSQPQHF.